The 10 T cell receptor beta chains reported below all come from one sample, sequenced in a study of T cell responses to AZD1222 COVID-19 vaccine. Clones were sequenced by immunoSEQ multiplex PCR, and TCRdb holds only the in-frame ones, with some missing. In the table there are about 160,000 clones, roughly nine tenths of which are singletons. The source material was peripheral blood, sampled on day 0 of MenACWY control vaccination. The receptors come from an adult in good health.

The CDR3 DNA sequence: TGTGCCAGCAGCCTTCCGGGACAGGGCTATGGCTACACCTTC. Translation gives CASSLPGQGYGYTF. The chain has TRBV3-1 (or the pseudogene TRBV3-2) and TRBJ1-2; TRBD1 agrees at 9 bases. Germline CDR1 LGHDT, CDR2 YNNKEL (reference sequence). CDR3 length equals 14 residues. Germline trimming cut 4 bases from V and 4 bases from J; bases unmatched to any gene: 4.

J is TRBJ2-1 and V is TRBV7-9, with D tentatively TRBD2 (5 bases). From germline, CDR1 is SEHNR and CDR2 FQNEAQ (reference sequence). The CDR3 has 14 amino acids. V was cut by 1 base and J by 8 bases, with 12 bases left in between. In DNA, the CDR3 is TGTGCCAGCAGCTTAGAACTAGGGCGGCATGAGCAGTTCTTC. Encoded protein: CASSLELGRHEQFF.

This clone was detected once. The V and J genes are TRBV19 and TRBJ2-5, with D tentatively TRBD1 (6 bases). This CDR3 comprises 13 residues. Trimming cost V 5 bases and J 5 bases, with 12 bases left between them. CDR1 is LNHDA, CDR2 SQIVND, per germline (reference sequence). CDR3 bases: TGTGCCAGTAGTTCCACAGGGTGGGAGACCCAGTACTTC. Translated, it gives CASSSTGWETQYF.

The table lists this clone with a count of one. The chain has TRBV18 and TRBJ1-2; TRBD1 aligns across 7 bases. Trimming at V came to 3 bases and at J to 6 bases, leaving 4 bases not matched to a gene. In germline, CDR1 is KGHSH, CDR2 LQKENI. This CDR3 has 13 amino acids. The CDR3 coding sequence is TGTGCCAGCTCACCGACAGGGATCGATGGCTACACCTTC. Its protein product is CASSPTGIDGYTF.

The chain carries TRBV10-3 and TRBJ1-2; TRBD1 agrees at 7 bases. Looked up from germline, CDR1 is ENHRY and CDR2 is SYGVKD. J lost 5 bases, V lost 5 bases, and 8 bases had no gene match. CDR3 length: 14 residues. The CDR3 region has the DNA TGTGCCATCAGTCTAGACAGGGAAACATATGGCTACACCTTC. Encoded protein: CAISLDRETYGYTF.

The chain is built from TRBV6-6 and TRBJ1-2, with 11 bases matching TRBD1. Germline CDR1 and CDR2: MNHNY and SVGAGI (reference sequence). The CDR3 extends over 16 amino acids. The ends lost 5 bases at V and 4 bases at J; junction bases unmatched: 9. The CDR3 bases are TGTGCCAGCAGTCGAGACGGGACAGGGGGGTCCTATGGCTACACCTTC. Translated, it gives CASSRDGTGGSYGYTF.

The chain uses TRBV6-6 and TRBJ1-5; 11 positions agree with TRBD1. Germline CDR1 is MNHNY and CDR2 is SVGAGI (reference sequence). This CDR3 has 15 amino acids. J lost 5 bases, V lost 2 bases, and 2 bases had no gene match. The CDR3 sequence: CASSYRDRGDQPQHF. As DNA, the CDR3 is TGTGCCAGCAGTTACCGGGACAGGGGGGATCAGCCCCAGCATTTT.

The chain recombines TRBV3-1 (or the pseudogene TRBV3-2) with TRBJ2-1, with 10 nucleotides matching TRBD1. V was pared by 0 bases and J by 5 bases, with 10 bases of the junction left unmatched. Germline CDR1 and CDR2: LGHDT and YNNKEL (reference sequence). The CDR3 has 18 residues. The CDR3 bases are TGTGCCAGCAGCCAAGACCCGCCCGGGACAGGGGTCAACAATGAGCAGTTCTTC. It specifies CASSQDPPGTGVNNEQFF.

The chain carries TRBV9 and TRBJ2-2; the match to TRBD2 covers 7 bases. Unmatched junction bases numbered 9, after V lost 1 base and J lost 9 bases. Germline V gene sequence: CDR1 SGDLS, CDR2 YYNGEE. The CDR3 runs 15 residues. This CDR3 reads CASSVRGEGRRELFF. CDR3 nucleotide sequence: TGTGCCAGCAGCGTACGGGGGGAAGGGCGCCGGGAGCTGTTTTTT.

The V gene is TRBV29-1, the J gene TRBJ2-7; D might be TRBD2 (5 bases). The V end was cut by 7 bases, the J end by 2 bases, with 15 bases between. CDR3 size: 13 residues. Germline V gene lookup returns CDR1 SQVTM and CDR2 ANQGSEA. The CDR3 DNA reads as TGCAGCGCATTCGGGATGGGCGCCTACGAGCAGTACTTC. Its protein is CSAFGMGAYEQYF.